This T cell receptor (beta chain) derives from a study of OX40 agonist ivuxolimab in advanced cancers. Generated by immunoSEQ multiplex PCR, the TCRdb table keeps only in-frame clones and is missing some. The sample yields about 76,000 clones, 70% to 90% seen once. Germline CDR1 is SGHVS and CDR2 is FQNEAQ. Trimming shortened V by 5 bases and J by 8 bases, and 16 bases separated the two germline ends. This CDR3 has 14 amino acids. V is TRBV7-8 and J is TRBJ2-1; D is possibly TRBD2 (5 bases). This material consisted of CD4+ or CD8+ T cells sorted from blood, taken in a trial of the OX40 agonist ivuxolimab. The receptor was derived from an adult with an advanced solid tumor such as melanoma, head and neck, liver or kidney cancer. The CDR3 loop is CASSHSGSVHEQFF. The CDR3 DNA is TGTGCCAGCAGCCACTCAGGTAGCGTACATGAGCAGTTCTTC.